This note documents a single TCR beta chain sequence. This clonotype showed up many times. This receptor's antigen is unknown. No per-base quality is available; no much larger clone lies one base away. The library was made by 5' RACE. The sequencing machine was an Illumina HiSeq 2000. Template switching introduced a universal primer binding site; the final cDNA contained a unique molecular identifier, enabling accurate counting of TCR cDNA molecules. Specific primers in the conserved constant-segment region were used to synthesize first-strand cDNA for the TCR alpha and beta chains. Each cDNA library was double barcoded, with a SMART-Mk sample barcode plus Illumina barcodes, to control for contamination. TruSeq adapter sequences along with Illumina sample barcodes were introduced in two successive PCR steps. The TCR alpha and beta cDNA libraries were sequenced on the Illumina HiSeq platform using custom primers. As for the authors' bioinformatics: MiGEC processed the raw reads to extract unique molecular identifiers, while MiXCR was used to determine the CDR3 positions. Recombination models were inferred per individual with the repgenHMM and IGoR tools using an EM algorithm. Shared clonotypes were analyzed with the tcR package in R, and sharing was normalized by the product of cloneset sizes. Out-of-frame nonproductive sequences were analyzed to study raw recombination free of thymic and clonal selection effects. TCRdb reworked the public reads: Q25 trimming with fastp, MiXCR clone assembly, productive beta chains retained. Rows are unified per CDR3 protein, each entry keeping the most common DNA and genes. The V and J calls shown here were made by TCRdb, not taken from the authors' results. The sample table shows 250,000 to 350,000 distinct CDR3 sequences, and 8.5% to 9.5% are seen once. The top ten clones comprise about 7.1% of the sample.

Every donor was a healthy Caucasian. Three pairs of female monozygotic twins, all aged roughly 18 to 29 years, made up the twin cohort. Positive isolation kits from Invitrogen were used to isolate CD4+ and CD8+ T cell populations. The data originate from a study of identical twins (dated by TCRdb to about 2016). General notes on the study: To test whether fetal clonotypes persist, the study used deep sequencing on TCR alpha and beta repertoires from monozygotic twins, unrelated adults of various ages, and cord blood. To rule out contamination, replicate twin experiments were performed at different times with different library preparation protocols.

At the junction V is shortened by 0 bases and J by 3 bases; bases outside the gene matches: 9. Its CDR3 holds 17 amino acids, cysteine through phenylalanine. The kept DNA is CDR3 alone, 51 bases in frame from the first base. The germline V gene supplies CDR1 MGHRA and CDR2 YSYEKL. Overall results and qualifications from the work: Zero-insertion analyses could be partly confounded by invariant T cells such as MAIT and iNKT, although diverse VJ usage argued against such confounding for most clonotypes. Conclusions relied on cross-sectional statistical analysis, since the same donors could not be followed over many years. Fewer insertions were carried by abundant cord blood beta clonotypes, a similar but weaker trend appeared in young adult naive repertoires, and no such trend appeared in memory repertoires. In monozygotic twins, out-of-frame TCR alpha sharing was systematically underestimated by recombination models, although the models agreed with sharing between unrelated individuals. Out-of-frame TCR alpha sequences shared between twins showed an excess of low generation-probability sequences compared with coincidental sharing between unrelated individuals. Excess twin sharing in beta out-of-frame sequences was weaker because fewer shared sequences lowered the signal-to-noise ratio.

These data were also filed under a second study, of yellow fever vaccine responses in identical twins. From that second study: According to the authors, in identical twins the way T cells responded to vaccination appeared partly convergent and partly personalized. In the study, vaccine-responding T cell clones were precisely tracked in identical twins.

The chain couples TRBV4-1 to TRBJ2-7, and 9 junctional nucleotides match TRBD1. This sequence originates from a woman aged 18 to 35 in good health. Sequencing was carried out using CD8+ T cells sorted from blood. The DNA reads TGCGCCAGCAGCCAAGAGACCCCCGACAGGGGGGACTACGAGCAGTACTTC. Its product reads: CASSQETPDRGDYEQYF.